This T cell receptor (beta chain) was sequenced in a study of T-cell reconstitution after alpha-beta-depleted transplantation in children. Unique molecular identifiers were used to barcode this TCRbeta library. TCRdb used MiXCR to reprocess the PCR reads, holding one entry per CDR3 protein. The data show 240,000 or so distinct CDR3 sequences, roughly 8.2% seen once. Deletions cut 8 bases from V and 4 bases from J, with 11 bases between. The CDR3 covers 12 residues. Germline lookup yields CDR1 WSHSY and CDR2 SAAADI. Findings and limits, study-wide: As was reported, about two months after transplant, alpha-beta T cells came from several hundred expanded graft clones. Certain patients had high TCRbeta diversity at day 60, and it came from recipient T cells and thymic progenitors that survived.

This clonotype was seen ten or more times. Antigen: not known. The source material was PBMCs, mostly from graft donor cells, sampled 180 days after TCRalphabeta/CD19-depleted stem cell transplant. The gene calls are TRBV10-2 and TRBJ1-2; D call uncertain. This sequence originates from a male patient under 18 who had a stem cell transplant for acute lymphoblastic leukemia, so the T cells may come from the graft donor. Here the CDR3 DNA reads TGCGCCAGCTTCGTGGATGGCTATGGCTACACCTTC. Translation gives CASFVDGYGYTF.